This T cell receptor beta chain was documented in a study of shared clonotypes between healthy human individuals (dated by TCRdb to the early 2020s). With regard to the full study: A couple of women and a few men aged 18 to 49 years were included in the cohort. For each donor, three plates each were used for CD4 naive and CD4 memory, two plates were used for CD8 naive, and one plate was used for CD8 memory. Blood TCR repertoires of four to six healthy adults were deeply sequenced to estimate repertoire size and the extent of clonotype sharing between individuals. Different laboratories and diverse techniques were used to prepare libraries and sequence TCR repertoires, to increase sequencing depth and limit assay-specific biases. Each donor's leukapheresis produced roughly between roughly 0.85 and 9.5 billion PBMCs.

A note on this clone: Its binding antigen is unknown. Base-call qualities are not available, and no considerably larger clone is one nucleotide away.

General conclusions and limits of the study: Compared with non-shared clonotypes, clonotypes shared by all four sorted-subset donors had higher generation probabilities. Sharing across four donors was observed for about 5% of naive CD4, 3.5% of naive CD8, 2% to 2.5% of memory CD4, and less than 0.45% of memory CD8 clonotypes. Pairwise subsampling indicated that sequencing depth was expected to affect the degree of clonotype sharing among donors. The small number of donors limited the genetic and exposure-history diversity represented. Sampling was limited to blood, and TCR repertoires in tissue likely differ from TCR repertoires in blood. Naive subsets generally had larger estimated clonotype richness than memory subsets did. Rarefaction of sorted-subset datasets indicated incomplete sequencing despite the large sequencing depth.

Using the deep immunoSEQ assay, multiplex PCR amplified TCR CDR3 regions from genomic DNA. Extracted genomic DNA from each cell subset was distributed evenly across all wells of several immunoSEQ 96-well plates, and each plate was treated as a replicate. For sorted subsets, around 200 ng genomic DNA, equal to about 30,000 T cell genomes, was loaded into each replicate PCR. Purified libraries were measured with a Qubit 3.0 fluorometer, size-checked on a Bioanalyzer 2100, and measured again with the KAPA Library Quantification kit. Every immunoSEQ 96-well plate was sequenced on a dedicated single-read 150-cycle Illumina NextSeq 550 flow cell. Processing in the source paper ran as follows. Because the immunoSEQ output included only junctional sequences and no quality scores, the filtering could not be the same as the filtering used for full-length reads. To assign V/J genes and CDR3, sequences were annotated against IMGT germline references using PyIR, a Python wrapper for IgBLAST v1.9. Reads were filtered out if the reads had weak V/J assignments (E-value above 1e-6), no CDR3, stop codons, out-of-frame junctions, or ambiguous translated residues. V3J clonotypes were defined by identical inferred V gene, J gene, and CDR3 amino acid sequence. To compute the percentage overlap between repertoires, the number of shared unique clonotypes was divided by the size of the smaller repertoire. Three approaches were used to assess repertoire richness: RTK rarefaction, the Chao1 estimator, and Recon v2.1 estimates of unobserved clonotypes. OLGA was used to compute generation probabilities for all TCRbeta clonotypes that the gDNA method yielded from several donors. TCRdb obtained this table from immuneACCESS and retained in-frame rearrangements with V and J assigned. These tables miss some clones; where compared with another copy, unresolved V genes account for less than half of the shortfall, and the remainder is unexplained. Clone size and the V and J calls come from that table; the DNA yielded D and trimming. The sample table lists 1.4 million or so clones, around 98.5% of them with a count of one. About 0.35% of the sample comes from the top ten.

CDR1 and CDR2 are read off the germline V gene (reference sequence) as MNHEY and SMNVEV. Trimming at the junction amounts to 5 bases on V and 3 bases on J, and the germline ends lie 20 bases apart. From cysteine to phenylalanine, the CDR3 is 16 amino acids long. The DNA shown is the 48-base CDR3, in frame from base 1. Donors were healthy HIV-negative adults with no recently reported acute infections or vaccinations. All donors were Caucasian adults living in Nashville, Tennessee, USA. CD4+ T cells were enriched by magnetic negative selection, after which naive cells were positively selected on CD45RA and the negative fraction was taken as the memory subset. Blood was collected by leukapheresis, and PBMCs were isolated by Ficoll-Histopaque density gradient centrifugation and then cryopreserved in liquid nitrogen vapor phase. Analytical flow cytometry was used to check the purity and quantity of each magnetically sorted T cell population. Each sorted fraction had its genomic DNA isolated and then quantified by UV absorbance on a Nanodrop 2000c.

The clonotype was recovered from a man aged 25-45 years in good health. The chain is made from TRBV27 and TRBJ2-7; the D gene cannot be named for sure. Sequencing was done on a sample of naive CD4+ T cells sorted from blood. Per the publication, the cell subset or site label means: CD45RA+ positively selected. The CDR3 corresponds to CASSPSLLAWDYEQYF. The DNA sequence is TGTGCCAGCAGTCCATCCCTCCTTGCGTGGGACTACGAGCAGTACTTC.